A selection of T cell receptor beta chains follows, all from one sample in a study of blood T cell repertoires in COVID-19. This table comes from immunoSEQ multiplex PCR, and its TCRdb copy is limited to in-frame clones, with some not included. The sample shows about 160,000 clones, roughly 84% of them seen only once. The source material was peripheral blood. The receptors here all came from a woman at least 80 years old with active or convalescent COVID-19. Both conserved end residues are part of each CDR3. The D gene is left open where the match is weak. Not every row has a clone size; where given, it reads once, few, many or a size class.

D: TRBD1
V: TRBV5-1
J: TRBJ1-1
size: NA
CDR3: CASSSGGTEAFF
DNA: TGCGCCAGCAGCTCAGGGGGCACTGAAGCTTTCTTT

D: NA
V: TRBV19
J: TRBJ1-1
size: NA
CDR3: CASSQGRDTEAFF
DNA: TGTGCCAGTAGCCAGGGGAGGGACACTGAAGCTTTCTTT

D: NA
V: TRBV18
J: TRBJ1-3
size: NA
CDR3: CASSPPMGGPSGNTIYF
DNA: TGTGCCAGCTCACCCCCTATGGGCGGGCCCTCTGGAAACACCATATATTTT

D: NA
V: TRBV18
J: TRBJ2-1
size: NA
CDR3: CASSPRLVNSYNEQFF
DNA: TGTGCCAGCTCACCAAGATTGGTCAACTCTTACAATGAGCAGTTCTTC

D: NA
V: TRBV18
J: TRBJ2-2
size: once
CDR3: CASSQSQGEIGELFF
DNA: TGTGCCAGCTCACAGTCACAAGGGGAAATCGGGGAGCTGTTTTTT

D: NA
V: TRBV2
J: TRBJ2-4
size: NA
CDR3: CASSGQINIQYF
DNA: TGTGCCAGCAGCGGACAGATAAACATTCAGTACTTC

D: NA
V: TRBV6-5
J: TRBJ1-3
size: NA
CDR3: CASSFGEDTIYF
DNA: TGTGCCAGCAGTTTTGGGGAGGACACCATATATTTT

D: TRBD2
V: TRBV5-4
J: TRBJ2-5
size: NA
CDR3: CASSLEQREEETQYF
DNA: TGTGCCAGCAGCTTGGAGCAGCGGGAAGAAGAGACCCAGTACTTC

D: NA
V: TRBV5-6
J: TRBJ1-2
size: NA
CDR3: CASSSVLPLKHGYTF
DNA: TGTGCCAGCAGCTCCGTCCTCCCCCTGAAGCATGGCTACACCTTC

D: NA
V: TRBV7-8
J: TRBJ1-1
size: once
CDR3: CASSHDPVDTEAFF
DNA: TGTGCCAGCAGCCATGATCCGGTGGACACTGAAGCTTTCTTT

D: NA
V: TRBV28
J: TRBJ2-3
size: NA
CDR3: CASSNSPDTQYF
DNA: TGTGCCAGCAGTAACAGCCCAGATACGCAGTATTTT

D: NA
V: TRBV3-1/TRBV3-2
J: TRBJ1-2
size: NA
CDR3: CASSQGDFGYTF
DNA: TGTGCCAGCAGCCAAGGGGACTTTGGCTACACCTTC

D: NA
V: TRBV5-6
J: TRBJ2-4
size: NA
CDR3: CASSLQGSENIQYF
DNA: TGTGCCAGCAGCTTACAGGGTAGCGAAAACATTCAGTACTTC

D: NA
V: TRBV7-9
J: TRBJ1-6
size: NA
CDR3: CASSFSDSPLHF
DNA: TGTGCCAGCAGCTTTTCCGATTCACCCCTCCACTTT

D: TRBD2
V: TRBV5-8
J: TRBJ2-1
size: NA
CDR3: CASSYAPTLLRLAVLDEQFF
DNA: TGTGCCAGCAGCTACGCCCCGACTTTACTTCGACTAGCGGTGCTCGATGAGCAGTTCTTC

D: TRBD1
V: TRBV7-9
J: TRBJ1-1
size: NA
CDR3: CASSFGQGLDTEAFF
DNA: TGTGCCAGCAGCTTCGGACAGGGGTTGGACACTGAAGCTTTCTTT

D: NA
V: TRBV3-1/TRBV3-2
J: TRBJ1-6
size: NA
CDR3: CASSQALGRASSYNSPLHF
DNA: TGTGCCAGCAGCCAAGCCCTGGGCAGGGCGAGCTCCTATAATTCACCCCTCCACTTT

D: NA
V: TRBV19
J: TRBJ1-1
size: NA
CDR3: CASSIGTRNTEAFF
DNA: TGTGCCAGTAGTATAGGGACAAGGAACACTGAAGCTTTCTTT

D: TRBD1
V: TRBV29-1
J: TRBJ2-3
size: NA
CDR3: CSVRSGTGIVNF
DNA: TGCAGCGTTCGCTCCGGGACAGGGATCGTGAATTTT

D: NA
V: TRBV7-3
J: TRBJ1-1
size: NA
CDR3: CASSLQPGGTEAFF
DNA: TGTGCCAGCAGCTTACAACCCGGGGGGACTGAAGCTTTCTTT

D: NA
V: TRBV28
J: TRBJ1-5
size: NA
CDR3: CASSPPGLAQHF
DNA: TGTGCCAGCAGCCCCCCGGGGTTGGCCCAGCATTTT

D: NA
V: TRBV6-5
J: TRBJ2-3
size: NA
CDR3: CASSPLASSTDTQYF
DNA: TGTGCCAGCAGTCCTCTAGCGAGTAGCACAGATACGCAGTATTTT

D: NA
V: TRBV6-1
J: TRBJ2-1
size: NA
CDR3: CASSEPQGGNNEQFF
DNA: TGTGCCAGCAGTGAACCACAGGGGGGGAACAATGAGCAGTTCTTC

D: TRBD1
V: TRBV30
J: TRBJ2-2
size: NA
CDR3: CAWSVFRGLSNTGELFF
DNA: TGTGCCTGGAGTGTATTCAGGGGGCTTTCGAACACCGGGGAGCTGTTTTTT

D: NA
V: TRBV2
J: TRBJ2-1
size: NA
CDR3: CASSEGTRVNEQFF
DNA: TGTGCCAGCAGTGAAGGGACAAGGGTCAATGAGCAGTTCTTC

D: TRBD1
V: TRBV3-1/TRBV3-2
J: TRBJ1-2
size: NA
CDR3: CASSQVEGAGGYTF
DNA: TGTGCCAGCAGCCAAGTCGAGGGGGCGGGTGGCTACACCTTC

D: TRBD2
V: TRBV6-6
J: TRBJ2-5
size: NA
CDR3: CATRDSGRGGETQYF
DNA: TGTGCCACCAGAGATAGCGGGAGGGGAGGGGAGACCCAGTACTTC

D: NA
V: TRBV19
J: TRBJ2-1
size: NA
CDR3: CASSIGRTNEQFF
DNA: TGTGCCAGTAGTATAGGGAGGACCAATGAGCAGTTCTTC

D: TRBD2
V: TRBV7-2
J: TRBJ2-3
size: NA
CDR3: CASSLYLSGGRETDTQYF
DNA: TGTGCCAGCAGCTTATATTTGAGCGGGGGGAGAGAAACAGATACGCAGTATTTT

D: NA
V: TRBV27
J: TRBJ1-4
size: NA
CDR3: CASSFQGSPDEKLFF
DNA: TGTGCCAGCAGTTTCCAGGGCAGTCCCGATGAAAAACTGTTTTTT

D: TRBD1
V: TRBV5-1
J: TRBJ1-2
size: once
CDR3: CASSRDRVESYTF
DNA: TGCGCCAGCAGCCGTGACAGGGTTGAAAGCTACACCTTC

D: NA
V: TRBV30
J: TRBJ1-6
size: NA
CDR3: CAYRGKGHSYNSPLHF
DNA: TGTGCCTACCGGGGGAAGGGGCACTCCTATAATTCACCCCTCCACTTT

D: NA
V: TRBV30
J: TRBJ1-5
size: NA
CDR3: CAWSETTFGQPQHF
DNA: TGTGCCTGGAGTGAGACGACTTTTGGTCAGCCCCAGCATTTT

D: NA
V: TRBV21-1
J: TRBJ2-7
size: NA
CDR3: CASRYGTGSSYEQYF
DNA: TGTGCCAGCAGATATGGCACAGGGAGCTCCTACGAGCAGTACTTC

D: NA
V: TRBV30
J: TRBJ2-7
size: NA
CDR3: CAAGQSYEQYF
DNA: TGTGCCGCGGGTCAGAGCTACGAGCAGTACTTC

D: NA
V: TRBV28
J: TRBJ1-1
size: few
CDR3: CASSPRGGGNTEAFF
DNA: TGTGCCAGCAGTCCCAGGGGAGGGGGGAACACTGAAGCTTTCTTT

D: TRBD1
V: TRBV5-1
J: TRBJ2-5
size: NA
CDR3: CASHMTGSETQYF
DNA: TGCGCCAGCCACATGACAGGGTCAGAGACCCAGTACTTC

D: TRBD1
V: TRBV19
J: TRBJ1-5
size: NA
CDR3: CASSTSGQGGQPQHF
DNA: TGTGCCAGTAGTACCTCGGGACAGGGGGGCCAGCCCCAGCATTTT

D: TRBD2
V: TRBV5-1
J: TRBJ2-7
size: NA
CDR3: CASSLGTSGYYEQYF
DNA: TGCGCCAGCAGCTTGGGGACTAGCGGGTACTACGAGCAGTACTTC

D: NA
V: TRBV3-1/TRBV3-2
J: TRBJ1-5
size: NA
CDR3: CASSPTSSQPQHF
DNA: TGTGCCAGCAGCCCAACGAGTTCTCAGCCCCAGCATTTT

D: NA
V: TRBV5-1
J: TRBJ1-1
size: NA
CDR3: CASSFSQGRQNTEAFF
DNA: TGCGCCAGCAGCTTTAGTCAGGGAAGGCAGAACACTGAAGCTTTCTTT

D: NA
V: TRBV24-1
J: TRBJ2-7
size: NA
CDR3: CATSETDGGSYEQYF
DNA: TGTGCCACCAGTGAAACGGACGGAGGCTCCTACGAGCAGTACTTC

D: NA
V: TRBV27
J: TRBJ1-2
size: NA
CDR3: CASSSGEQWTAPRDGYTF
DNA: TGTGCCAGCAGTTCCGGGGAACAATGGACCGCTCCCCGGGATGGCTACACCTTC

D: NA
V: TRBV2
J: TRBJ2-7
size: NA
CDR3: CASCSFGAEQYF
DNA: TGTGCCAGCTGTAGTTTTGGGGCCGAGCAGTACTTC

D: TRBD1
V: TRBV7-7
J: TRBJ1-6
size: NA
CDR3: CASSLDWTGSSPLHF
DNA: TGTGCCAGCAGCTTAGACTGGACAGGGTCGTCACCCCTCCACTTT

D: NA
V: TRBV7-3
J: TRBJ2-1
size: once
CDR3: CASSSGLVSSYNEQFF
DNA: TGTGCCAGCAGCTCGGGACTCGTGAGCTCCTACAATGAGCAGTTCTTC

D: NA
V: TRBV5-1
J: TRBJ2-1
size: NA
CDR3: CASSRAVLWEADNEQFF
DNA: TGCGCCAGCAGCAGGGCCGTGTTGTGGGAGGCGGACAATGAGCAGTTCTTC

D: NA
V: TRBV5-1
J: TRBJ2-3
size: NA
CDR3: CASSSAGLGTDTQYF
DNA: TGCGCCAGCAGCAGCGCAGGGTTAGGGACAGATACGCAGTATTTT